The 20 T cell receptor beta chains below come from one sample, sequenced in a study of T-cell reconstitution after alpha-beta-depleted transplantation in children. Unique molecular identifiers were incorporated during preparation of the TCRbeta library. TCRdb used MiXCR to reprocess the PCR reads, holding one entry per CDR3 protein. The table includes some 220,000 distinct CDR3 sequences, approximately 11% detected once. This specimen consisted of PBMCs, obtained before TCRalphabeta/CD19-depleted stem cell transplant. These receptor sequences come from a child under two years old with acute myeloid leukemia, due to receive a stem cell transplant.

This clonotype occurred a few times. The V and J genes are TRBV5-6 and TRBJ1-1; D is unresolved. This CDR3 spans 14 amino acids. Trimming removed 0 bases from V and 2 bases from J, with 8 bases in between. CDR1 and CDR2 (germline): SGHDT, YYEEEE. DNA for the CDR3: TGTGCCAGCAGCTTGGAGGCCCTCAACACTGAAGCTTTCTTT. Translated: CASSLEALNTEAFF.

The sample holds many counts of this clonotype. This sequence joins TRBV27 and TRBJ1-4, with unresolved D. Trimming pared 6 bases from V and 2 bases from J, leaving 10 bases between. The CDR3 sequence is 14 residues long. Germline CDR1 MNHEY, CDR2 SMNVEV (reference sequence). CDR3 loop: CASSRTETNEKLFF. In nucleotides, the CDR3 is TGTGCCAGCAGCCGCACTGAGACTAATGAAAAACTGTTTTTT.

Only a few counts were recorded for this clonotype. This sequence joins TRBV5-1 and TRBJ2-5, with TRBD1 as a possible D gene (5 bases). CDR1 and CDR2 (germline): SGHRS, YFSETQ. There are 14 residues in the CDR3. V dropped 2 bases and J dropped 1 base, with 9 bases sitting between them. The CDR3 DNA follows: TGCGCCAGCAGCTTAATTGACAGCCAAGAGACCCAGTACTTC. Its translation is CASSLIDSQETQYF.

J is TRBJ2-5 and V is TRBV20-1; D is undetermined. Trimming cost V 0 bases and J 5 bases, with 10 bases left between them. Germline CDR1 reads DFQATT; CDR2 reads SNEGSKA (reference sequence). The CDR3 has 13 amino acids. CDR3 bases: TGCAGTGCTAGAGATCTAGGCCTTGAGACCCAGTACTTC. This gives the protein CSARDLGLETQYF.

Many counts were recorded for this clonotype. The chain carries TRBV5-6 and TRBJ1-5; TRBD1 agrees at 7 bases. CDR1 is SGHDT and CDR2 is YYEEEE in the germline V gene. The CDR3 totals 12 residues. V shed 0 bases, J shed 12 bases, and the junction held 3 bases outside the gene matches. The CDR3 sequence: CASSLERGLQHF. The CDR3 DNA reads as TGTGCCAGCAGCTTGGAGAGGGGGCTCCAGCATTTT.

This clonotype was observed many times. This chain uses TRBV5-1 with TRBJ2-3; no clear D. CDR3 length: 15 residues. With 5 bases removed from V and 3 bases from J, the gap between germline ends came to 16 bases. From germline, CDR1 is SGHRS and CDR2 YFSETQ. Here the CDR3 DNA reads TGCGCCAGCAGTAAGGAGTCCCCGACGACAGATACGCAGTATTTT. Its protein product is CASSKESPTTDTQYF.

This clonotype was detected many times. The chain is built from TRBV5-1 and TRBJ2-7; D gene ambiguous. The CDR3 spans 13 residues. V lost 3 bases, J lost 0 bases, and 7 bases lay in between. CDR1 and CDR2 (germline): SGHRS, YFSETQ. CDR3 coding DNA: TGCGCCAGCAGCTCGGGCCCCTCCTACGAGCAGTACTTC. This translates into CASSSGPSYEQYF.

In its sample, this clonotype was seen many times. The J gene is TRBJ2-5, the V gene TRBV20-1; no firm D call. V was cut by 1 base and J by 2 bases, with 11 bases left in between. Germline CDR1 reads DFQATT; CDR2 reads SNEGSKA (reference sequence). CDR3 length equals 14 residues. CDR3 sequence: CSARVPVVQETQYF. Written as DNA, the CDR3 is TGCAGTGCTAGAGTGCCAGTGGTACAAGAGACCCAGTACTTC.

The V and J genes are TRBV12-3 or TRBV12-4 and TRBJ2-1; no firm D call. Between the trimmed V and J ends, which lost 3 bases and 14 bases, there was a span of 11 bases. CDR3 length: 11 amino acids. CDR3 sequence: CASSLGKSEFF. In DNA form, the CDR3 reads TGTGCCAGCAGTTTGGGGAAGTCGGAGTTCTTC.

At least ten counts were recorded for this clonotype. This rearrangement joins TRBV7-9 to TRBJ1-5, with D unresolved. CDR3 length: 15 amino acids. Germline V CDR1 and CDR2: SEHNR, FQNEAQ (reference sequence). V lost 5 bases and J 0 bases, leaving 11 bases between the germline ends. Here the CDR3 reads CASSPGIYSNQPQHF. The CDR3, as DNA: TGTGCCAGCAGCCCCGGGATTTATAGCAATCAGCCCCAGCATTTT. The whole variable domain, filled in from reference TRBV7-9 and TRBJ1-5, reads DTGVSQNPRHKITKRGQNVTFRCDPISEHNRLYWYRQTLGQGPEFLTYFQNEAQLEKSRLLSDRFSAERPKGSFSTLEIQRTEQGDSAMYLCASSPGIYSNQPQHFGDGTRLSIL.

This clonotype was seen only a few times. V is TRBV6-6 and J is TRBJ2-1, with D unclear. Germline V gives CDR1 MNHNY, CDR2 SVGAGI (reference sequence). The CDR3 sequence is 13 residues long. The V and J ends lost 8 bases and 9 bases respectively, with 17 bases between them. CDR3 region: CASGSHSRTEQFF. In DNA, the CDR3 is TGTGCCAGCGGGTCCCACTCAAGGACTGAGCAGTTCTTC.

The sample holds a few counts of this clonotype. The rearrangement joins TRBV20-1 to TRBJ1-2; 8 nucleotides align to TRBD1. Per the germline V gene, CDR1 is DFQATT and CDR2 is SNEGSKA (reference sequence). The CDR3 is 13 residues long. J was trimmed by 4 bases and V by 5 bases; bases with no gene match: 6. CDR3 bases: TGCAGTGCTCCAGGGGGCGCGGGCTATGGCTACACCTTC. It translates to CSAPGGAGYGYTF.

This clonotype was detected many times. The chain employs TRBV11-2 and TRBJ2-1; a weak D match, TRBD1 (5 bases). V was cut by 7 bases and J by 3 bases, with 22 bases left in between. Germline V gene sequence: CDR1 SGHAT, CDR2 FQNNGV. The CDR3 spans 17 residues. The DNA of the CDR3 is TGTGCCAGCACTTCCTCAGGGCCCCTTGGCGGCTACAATGAGCAGTTCTTC. Translation gives CASTSSGPLGGYNEQFF.

This clonotype was seen at least ten times. This sequence joins TRBV6-1 and TRBJ2-2; 7 bases match TRBD2. Germline values: CDR1 MNHNS, CDR2 SASEGT. V shed 6 bases and J 3 bases; nucleotides not matched to a gene: 4. The CDR3 covers 14 residues. CDR3 protein: CASRRGGDTGELFF. CDR3 in DNA: TGTGCCAGCAGACGTGGGGGGGACACCGGGGAGCTGTTTTTT.

This clonotype has just a few counts. This chain joins TRBV7-2 and TRBJ2-4; 14 nucleotides line up with TRBD2. The CDR3 runs 23 residues. V shed 1 base and J 0 bases; nucleotides not matched to a gene: 17. The germline V gene encodes CDR1 SGHTA and CDR2 FQGNSA. CDR3 bases: TGTGCCAGCAGCTTAGTTGGACAGCCGGGACTAGCGGGAGATTTTCTAGCCAAAAACATTCAGTACTTC. Amino acid sequence: CASSLVGQPGLAGDFLAKNIQYF.

This clonotype was counted at least ten times. The CDR3 loop reads CASSSTREGNNEQFF. CDR3 bases: TGTGCCAGCAGCTCAACCCGGGAAGGGAACAATGAGCAGTTCTTC. The V call is TRBV7-2, the J call TRBJ2-1; the D gene is possibly TRBD2 (5 bases). V was pared by 4 bases and J by 5 bases, with 15 bases between. The germline V gene encodes CDR1 SGHTA and CDR2 FQGNSA. This CDR3 has 15 residues.

This chain joins TRBV5-1 and TRBJ2-7, with D perhaps matching TRBD1 or TRBD2 (5 bases each). Trimming took 0 bases from V and 2 from J, leaving 9 bases between them. This CDR3 spans 14 amino acids. The germline V gene has CDR1 SGHRS and CDR2 YFSETQ. The CDR3 region is CASSLDEGPYEQYF. The CDR3 nucleotides are TGCGCCAGCAGCTTGGATGAGGGACCCTACGAGCAGTACTTC.

Many counts were recorded for this clonotype. The rearrangement links TRBV29-1 to TRBJ2-2; D perhaps matches TRBD2 (5 bases). V lost 7 bases, J lost 4 bases, and 16 bases lay in between. The CDR3 covers 14 residues. Germline loops: CDR1 SQVTM, CDR2 ANQGSEA. CDR3 amino acids: CSAERGSGTGELFF. The CDR3 bases are TGCAGCGCCGAGAGAGGGTCGGGCACCGGGGAGCTGTTTTTT.

This clonotype was picked up many times. The genes are TRBV7-9 and TRBJ2-7; 10 bases are shared with TRBD2. Germline CDR1 reads SEHNR; CDR2 reads FQNEAQ (reference sequence). V lost 5 bases and J lost 1; bases outside the gene matches: 5. CDR3 length equals 15 residues. The CDR3 nucleotides are TGTGCCAGCAGCCAAACAGCGGGAGGGTCCTACGAGCAGTACTTC. This encodes CASSQTAGGSYEQYF.

This clonotype was detected only a few times. The V and J genes are TRBV15 and TRBJ2-1, with a weak D call TRBD2 (7 bases). Per germline, CDR1 LNHNV and CDR2 YYDKDF (reference sequence). V was clipped by 4 bases and J by 8 bases, with 18 bases between them. The CDR3 is 15 residues long. This chain's CDR3 is CATSTLGGARDEQFF. CDR3 coding DNA: TGTGCCACCAGCACCCTGGGGGGGGCACGGGATGAGCAGTTCTTC.